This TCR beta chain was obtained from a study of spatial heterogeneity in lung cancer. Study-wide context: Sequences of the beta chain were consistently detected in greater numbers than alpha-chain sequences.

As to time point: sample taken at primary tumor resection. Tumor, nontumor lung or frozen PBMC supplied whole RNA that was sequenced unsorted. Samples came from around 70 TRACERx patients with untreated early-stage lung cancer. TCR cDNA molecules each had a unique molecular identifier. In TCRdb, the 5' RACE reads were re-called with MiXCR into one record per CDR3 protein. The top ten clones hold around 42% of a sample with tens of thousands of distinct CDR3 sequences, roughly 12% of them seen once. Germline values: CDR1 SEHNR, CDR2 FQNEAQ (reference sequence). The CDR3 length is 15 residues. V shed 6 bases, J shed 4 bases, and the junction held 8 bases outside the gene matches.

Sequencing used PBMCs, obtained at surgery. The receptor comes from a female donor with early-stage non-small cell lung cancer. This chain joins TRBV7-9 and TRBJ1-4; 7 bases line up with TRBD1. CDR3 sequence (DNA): TGTGCCAGCAGGGACTCACAGGGGAATAATGAAAAACTGTTTTTT. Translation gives CASRDSQGNNEKLFF.